These T cell receptor beta chains were read from a single sample in a study of blood T cells in healthy people across ages. MiXCR, applied by TCRdb to the 5' RACE reads, yields one record per CDR3 protein. The profile shows around 500,000 distinct CDR3 sequences, more than 45% of them singletons. The material sequenced was blood. The receptor source for this set is a man older than 75 in good health. Each CDR3 is given without its conserved first and last residue. Each record gives: J gene, D gene, V gene, CDR3 protein. D genes are given only for firm matches.

J: TRBJ2-1
D: TRBD2
V: TRBV7-9
CDR3: ASSLRAGTNEQF

J: -
D: -
V: TRBV7-2
CDR3: ASSLETDSYEQY

J: TRBJ2-1
D: TRBD1
V: TRBV3-1
CDR3: ASSHRQGREFYNEQF

J: TRBJ2-3
D: TRBD1
V: TRBV5-6
CDR3: ASSEPGTAQY

J: TRBJ2-7
D: TRBD1
V: TRBV14
CDR3: ASSPGQGEWSYEQY

J: TRBJ2-3
D: -
V: TRBV25-1
CDR3: ASSEWASTDTQY

J: TRBJ2-7
D: -
V: TRBV10-1
CDR3: ASSGRRDSSYEQY

J: TRBJ2-2
D: TRBD1
V: TRBV5-1
CDR3: ASSLGPGTGGTGELF

J: TRBJ1-2
D: -
V: TRBV6-5
CDR3: ASSYSVTVYAYGYT

J: TRBJ2-3
D: -
V: TRBV20-1
CDR3: SAPPGGSAADTQY

J: TRBJ1-1
D: TRBD1
V: TRBV5-6
CDR3: ASSLARGQGVAEAF

J: TRBJ2-1
D: -
V: TRBV20-1
CDR3: SARDVSSYNEQF

J: TRBJ1-2
D: TRBD1
V: TRBV7-8
CDR3: ASSLAGTGGFPHT

J: TRBJ2-5
D: -
V: TRBV6-5
CDR3: ASSSHRGRETQY

J: TRBJ1-2
D: -
V: TRBV6-5
CDR3: ATSPGRRGGYT

J: TRBJ2-4
D: -
V: TRBV4-3
CDR3: ASSQTPGGDTQNIQY

J: TRBJ2-2
D: TRBD2
V: TRBV9
CDR3: ASSPQERGVSGKLF

J: TRBJ1-2
D: -
V: TRBV7-9
CDR3: ASSLEAAAYGYT

J: TRBJ1-2
D: TRBD1
V: TRBV5-1
CDR3: ASSAPGTGGYGYT

J: -
D: -
V: TRBV7-2
CDR3: ASSPDRQRVYEQY

J: TRBJ2-1
D: TRBD2
V: TRBV6-6
CDR3: ASRPPREINNEQF

J: TRBJ2-1
D: TRBD2
V: TRBV13
CDR3: ASSPGGAGKF

J: TRBJ2-3
D: -
V: TRBV6-5
CDR3: ASSYSRAPDTQY

J: TRBJ2-3
D: TRBD2
V: TRBV6-2/TRBV6-3
CDR3: ASRIGTSGPHTQY

J: TRBJ2-5
D: -
V: TRBV7-2
CDR3: ASSHNSAGETQY

J: -
D: -
V: TRBV9
CDR3: ASSVWLEQY

J: TRBJ2-7
D: TRBD1
V: TRBV28
CDR3: AIRQGAYEQY

J: -
D: -
V: TRBV29-1
CDR3: SVLISGGDIQY